This T cell receptor beta chain appears in the sequencing data of a study of T cells in Graves' hyperthyroidism and ophthalmopathy. This clonotype was observed at least ten times. Germline V lookup: CDR1 MNHEY, CDR2 SVGEGT. J was trimmed by 3 bases and V by 6 bases; bases with no gene match: 9. The CDR3 runs to 15 residues. TCR beta CDR3 sequences were amplified from RNA transcripts. The HTBI primer set drove a first-round RT-PCR of the TCR CDR3. MiXCR, applied by TCRdb to the multiplex PCR reads, yields one record per CDR3 protein. The sample has some 580,000 distinct CDR3 sequences; roughly 16% are singletons.

The clonotype was recovered from a woman aged 40 to 50 with Graves' ophthalmopathy. J is TRBJ1-2 and V is TRBV6-2 or TRBV6-3, with 8 bases identical to TRBD1. The sequencing input was blood. In DNA form, the CDR3 reads TGTGCCAGCAGACAAGCAGGGGGCTGGGACTATGGCTACACCTTC. This codes for CASRQAGGWDYGYTF.